This entry lists 3 T cell receptor beta chains sequenced from one sample in a study of blood T cell repertoires in COVID-19. TCRdb's table, derived via immunoSEQ multiplex PCR, lists solely in-frame clones and lacks some. The profile shows more than 300,000 clones, more than 70% of them singletons. The material sequenced was PBMCs or T cells enriched from blood (not recorded which). The receptors come from a woman under 30 who had recovered from COVID-19.

The chain couples TRBV5-6 to TRBJ1-1; possible D gene TRBD1, 5 bases. V dropped 7 bases and J dropped 10 bases, with 20 bases sitting between them. There are 13 residues in the CDR3. Germline-derived CDR1 and CDR2 are SGHDT and YYEEEE. The DNA of the CDR3 is TGTGCCAGCGGTCAATCGCGGGGGACGGGAGCTTTCTTT. Its translation: CASGQSRGTGAFF.

This rearrangement joins TRBV7-9 to TRBJ2-2; D is possibly TRBD2 (6 bases). This CDR3 comprises 15 residues. Trimming stripped 4 bases from V and 3 bases from J, with 12 bases between. CDR1 is SEHNR, CDR2 FQNEAQ, per germline (reference sequence). This CDR3 reads CASSSRRLDTGELFF. The CDR3 DNA follows: TGTGCCAGCAGCTCTAGGAGACTAGACACCGGGGAGCTGTTTTTT.

The chain is built from TRBV19 and TRBJ1-2, with 7 bases lining up with TRBD1. Unmatched junction bases numbered 16, after V lost 8 bases and J lost 4 bases. Per the germline V gene, CDR1 is LNHDA and CDR2 is SQIVND (reference sequence). This CDR3 contains 16 residues. The CDR3 reads CASPEEGGSSVYGYTF. The CDR3 nucleotides read TGTGCCAGTCCTGAGGAAGGGGGCAGCTCCGTCTATGGCTACACCTTC.